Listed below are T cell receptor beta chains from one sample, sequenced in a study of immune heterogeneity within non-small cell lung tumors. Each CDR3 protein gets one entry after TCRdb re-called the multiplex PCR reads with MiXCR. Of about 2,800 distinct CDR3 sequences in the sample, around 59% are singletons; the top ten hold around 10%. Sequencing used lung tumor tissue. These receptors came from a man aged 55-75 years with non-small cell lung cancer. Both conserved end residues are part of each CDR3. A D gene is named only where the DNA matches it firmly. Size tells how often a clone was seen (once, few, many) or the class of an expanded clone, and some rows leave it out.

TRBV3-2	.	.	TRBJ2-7	CASSQVQTSSSSYEQYF	TGTGCCAGCAGCCAAGTTCAGACTAGCAGCTCCTCCTACGAGCAGTACTTC
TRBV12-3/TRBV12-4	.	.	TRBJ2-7	CASSSTRGVSAEQYF	TGTGCCAGCAGTTCCACCAGGGGGGTGAGCGCCGAGCAGTACTTC
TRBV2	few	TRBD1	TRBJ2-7	CASSVTGDEQYF	TGTGCCAGCAGCGTGACAGGGGACGAGCAGTACTTC
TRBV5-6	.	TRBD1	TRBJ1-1	CASSSGQGARGTEAFF	TGTGCCAGCAGCTCGGGACAGGGGGCGAGGGGCACTGAAGCTTTCTTT
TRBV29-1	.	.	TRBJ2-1	CSVRRQVLNNEQFF	TGCAGCGTCCGGAGGCAGGTTCTTAACAATGAGCAGTTCTTC
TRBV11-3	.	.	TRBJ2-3	CASSLRVGGTDTQYF	TGTGCCAGCAGCTTGAGGGTAGGCGGAACAGATACGCAGTATTTT
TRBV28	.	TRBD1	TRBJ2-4	CASSLRDRGNIQYF	TGTGCCAGCAGTTTAAGGGACAGGGGAAACATTCAGTACTTC
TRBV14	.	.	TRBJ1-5	CASSIVGGGSNQPQHF	TGTGCCAGCAGTATAGTCGGGGGTGGTAGCAATCAGCCCCAGCATTTT
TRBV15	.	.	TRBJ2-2	CATSTVTNTGELFF	TGTGCCACCAGTACGGTGACCAACACCGGGGAGCTGTTTTTT
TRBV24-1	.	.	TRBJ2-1	CATSERWSSYNEQFF	TGTGCCACCAGTGAGAGGTGGAGCTCCTACAATGAGCAGTTCTTC
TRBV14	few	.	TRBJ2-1	CASSQAGPTTSYNEQFF	TGTGCCAGCAGCCAAGCAGGTCCGACGACTTCCTACAATGAGCAGTTCTTC
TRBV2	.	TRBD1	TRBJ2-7	CASSVEGQYEQYF	TGTGCCAGCAGTGTCGAGGGACAGTACGAGCAGTACTTC
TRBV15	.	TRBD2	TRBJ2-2	CATSRAGTSGLNTGELFF	TGTGCCACCAGCAGAGCCGGGACTAGCGGGCTCAACACCGGGGAGCTGTTTTTT
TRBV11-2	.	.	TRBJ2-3	CASSLGESTDTQYF	TGTGCCAGCAGCTTGGGGGAGAGCACAGATACGCAGTATTTT
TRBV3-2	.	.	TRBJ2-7	CASSLLYEQYF	TGTGCCAGCAGCCTCCTGTACGAGCAGTACTTC